A selection of T cell receptor beta chains follows, all from one sample in a study of blood T cell repertoires in COVID-19. Here immunoSEQ multiplex PCR was the method, and the copy in TCRdb shows in-frame clones only, minus some. The sample yields about 230,000 clones, 81% seen once. The sample comprised peripheral blood. These receptors came from a woman older than 75 with acute or convalescent COVID-19. Each CDR3 is given with its conserved first and last residue. D genes are given only for firm matches. Only some rows state a clone size, as once, few, many or a class for expanded clones.

j_call d_call v_call clone_size cdr3_aa cdr3_nt
TRBJ2-5 TRBD1 TRBV9 - CASSFSGTGGLPQETQYF TGTGCCAGCAGCTTTTCCGGGACAGGGGGCCTCCCACAAGAGACCCAGTACTTC
TRBJ1-5 - TRBV3-1/TRBV3-2 - CASSQDQGANQPQHF TGTGCCAGCAGCCAAGATCAAGGGGCCAATCAGCCCCAGCATTTT
TRBJ2-4 TRBD1 TRBV18 - CASSPWDRGGLSAKNIQYF TGTGCCAGCTCACCATGGGACAGGGGGGGGCTGTCGGCCAAAAACATTCAGTACTTC
TRBJ1-4 - TRBV10-3 - CAISERGGTNEKLFF TGTGCCATCAGTGAGAGGGGGGGAACTAATGAAAAACTGTTTTTT
TRBJ2-1 TRBD2 TRBV19 few CASSIGRAGGEQFF TGTGCCAGTAGTATCGGGAGGGCAGGAGGGGAGCAGTTCTTC
TRBJ1-1 - TRBV12-3/TRBV12-4 - CASSSTVEAFF TGTGCCAGCAGTTCAACAGTTGAAGCTTTCTTT
TRBJ2-1 TRBD2 TRBV7-2 - CASSLAASGRAENEQFF TGTGCCAGCAGCTTAGCTGCTAGCGGGAGGGCCGAGAATGAGCAGTTCTTC
TRBJ2-2 - TRBV6-5 - CASRQGGPGELFF TGTGCCAGCAGACAGGGGGGGCCCGGGGAGCTGTTTTTT
TRBJ2-3 TRBD2 TRBV2 - CASSPDTAGSTDTQYF TGTGCCAGCAGCCCAGACACAGCGGGGAGCACAGATACGCAGTATTTT
TRBJ1-1 - TRBV9 - CASSATDTNTEAFF TGTGCCAGCAGCGCGACGGACACCAACACTGAAGCTTTCTTT
TRBJ1-4 TRBD1 TRBV5-5 - CASSFKDRGDEKLFF TGTGCCAGCAGCTTCAAGGACAGGGGGGATGAAAAACTGTTTTTT
TRBJ2-5 TRBD2 TRBV12-3/TRBV12-4 - CASSFSGEETQYF TGTGCCAGCAGTTTTAGCGGGGAAGAGACCCAGTACTTC
TRBJ2-7 - TRBV7-8 few CASSSGHGISSYEQYF TGTGCCAGCAGCTCGGGACACGGTATAAGCTCCTACGAGCAGTACTTC